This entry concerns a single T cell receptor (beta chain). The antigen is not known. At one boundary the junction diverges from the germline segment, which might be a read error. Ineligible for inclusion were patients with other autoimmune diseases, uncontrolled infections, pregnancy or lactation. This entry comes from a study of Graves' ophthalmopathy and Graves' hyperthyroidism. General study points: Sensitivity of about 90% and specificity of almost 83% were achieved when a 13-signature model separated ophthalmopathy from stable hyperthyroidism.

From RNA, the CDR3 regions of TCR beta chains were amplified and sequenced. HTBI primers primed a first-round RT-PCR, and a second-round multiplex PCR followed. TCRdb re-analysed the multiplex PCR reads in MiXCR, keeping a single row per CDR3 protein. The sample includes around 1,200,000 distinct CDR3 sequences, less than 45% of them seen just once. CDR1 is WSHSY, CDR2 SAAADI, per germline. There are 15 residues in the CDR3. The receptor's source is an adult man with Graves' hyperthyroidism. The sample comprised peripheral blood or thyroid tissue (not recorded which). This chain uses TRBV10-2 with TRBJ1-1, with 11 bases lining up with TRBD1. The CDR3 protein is CASNPWGTGGTEAFF. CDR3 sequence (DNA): TGTGCCAGCAATCCGTGGGGGACAGGGGGTACTGAAGCTTTCTTT.